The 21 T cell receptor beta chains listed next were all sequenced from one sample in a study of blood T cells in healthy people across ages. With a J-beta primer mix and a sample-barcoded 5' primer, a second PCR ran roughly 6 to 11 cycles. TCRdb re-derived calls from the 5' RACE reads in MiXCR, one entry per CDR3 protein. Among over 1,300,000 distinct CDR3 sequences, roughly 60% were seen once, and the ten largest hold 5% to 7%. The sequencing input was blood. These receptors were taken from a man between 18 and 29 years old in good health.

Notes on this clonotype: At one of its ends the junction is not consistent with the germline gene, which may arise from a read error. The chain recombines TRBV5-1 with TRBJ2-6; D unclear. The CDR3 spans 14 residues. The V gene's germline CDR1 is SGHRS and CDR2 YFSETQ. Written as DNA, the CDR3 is TGCGCCAGCAGCGTCAACTCTGGGACCAACGTCCTGACTTTC. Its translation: CASSVNSGTNVLTF.

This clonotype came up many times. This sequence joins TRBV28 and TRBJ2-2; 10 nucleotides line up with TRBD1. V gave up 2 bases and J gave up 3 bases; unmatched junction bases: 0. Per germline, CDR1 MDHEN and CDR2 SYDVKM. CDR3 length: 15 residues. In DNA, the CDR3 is TGTGCCAGCAGTTTAGGGACAGGGGACACCGGGGAGCTGTTTTTT. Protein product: CASSLGTGDTGELFF.

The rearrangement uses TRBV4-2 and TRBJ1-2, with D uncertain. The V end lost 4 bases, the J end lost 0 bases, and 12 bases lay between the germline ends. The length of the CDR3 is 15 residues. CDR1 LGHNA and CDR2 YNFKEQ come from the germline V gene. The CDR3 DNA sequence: TGTGCCAGCAGCCCGCTAGGCAGCTCTAACTATGGCTACACCTTC. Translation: CASSPLGSSNYGYTF.

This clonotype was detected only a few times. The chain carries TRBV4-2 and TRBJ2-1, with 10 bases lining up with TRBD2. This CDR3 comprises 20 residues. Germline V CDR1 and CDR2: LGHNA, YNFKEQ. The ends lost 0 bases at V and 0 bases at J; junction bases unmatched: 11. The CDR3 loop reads CASSQDLASGGLSSYNEQFF. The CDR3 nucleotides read TGTGCCAGCAGCCAAGATTTGGCTAGCGGGGGCCTCAGCTCCTACAATGAGCAGTTCTTC.

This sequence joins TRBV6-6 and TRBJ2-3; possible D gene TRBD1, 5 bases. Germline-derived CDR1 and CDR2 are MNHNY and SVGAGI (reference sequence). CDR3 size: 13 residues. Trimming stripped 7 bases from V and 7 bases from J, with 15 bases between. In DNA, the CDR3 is TGTGCCAGCACAATAGCTACAGGTTATACGCAGTATTTT. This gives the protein CASTIATGYTQYF.

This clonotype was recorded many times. As DNA, the CDR3 is TGTGCCATCAGTGAGTCGTCGTGGGACAGGAGGGATGAGCAGTTCTTC. As protein: CAISESSWDRRDEQFF. This chain uses TRBV10-3 with TRBJ2-1; the match to TRBD1 covers 8 bases. This CDR3 is 16 amino acids long. With 0 bases clipped from V and 8 bases from J, the junction kept 9 bases outside the gene matches. Germline CDR1 ENHRY, CDR2 SYGVKD.

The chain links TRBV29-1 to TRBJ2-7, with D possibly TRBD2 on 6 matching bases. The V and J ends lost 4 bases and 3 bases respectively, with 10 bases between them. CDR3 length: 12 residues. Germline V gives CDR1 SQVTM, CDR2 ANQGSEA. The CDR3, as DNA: TGCAGCGTTGGTAGCGGAATCTACGAGCAGTACTTC. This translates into CSVGSGIYEQYF.

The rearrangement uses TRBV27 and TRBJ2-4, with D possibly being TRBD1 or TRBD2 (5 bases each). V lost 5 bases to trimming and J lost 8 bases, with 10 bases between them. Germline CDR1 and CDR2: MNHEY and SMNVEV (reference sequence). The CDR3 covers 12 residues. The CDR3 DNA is TGTGCCAGCAGTCCCGGGGCCCACATTCAGTACTTC. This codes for CASSPGAHIQYF.

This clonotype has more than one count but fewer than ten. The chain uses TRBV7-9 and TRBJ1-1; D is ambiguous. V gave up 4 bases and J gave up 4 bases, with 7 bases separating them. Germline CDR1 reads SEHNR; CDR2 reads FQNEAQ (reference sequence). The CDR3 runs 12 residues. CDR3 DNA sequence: TGTGCCAGCAGCTCACAGCTCACTGAAGCTTTCTTT. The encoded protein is CASSSQLTEAFF.

CDR3 in amino acids: CASRPGPRRPETQYF. CDR3 in DNA: TGTGCCAGCAGGCCCGGGCCACGGCGACCAGAGACCCAGTACTTC. The chain couples TRBV6-5 to TRBJ2-5; D gene uncertain. Germline-derived CDR1 and CDR2 are MNHEY and SVGAGI. V was shortened by 6 bases and J by 4 bases, with 18 bases between the two germline ends. The CDR3 is made up of 15 amino acids.

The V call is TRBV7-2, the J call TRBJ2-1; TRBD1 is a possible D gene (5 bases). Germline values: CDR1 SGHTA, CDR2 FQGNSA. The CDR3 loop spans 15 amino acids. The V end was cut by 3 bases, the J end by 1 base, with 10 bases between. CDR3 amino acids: CASSFSTDSYNEQFF. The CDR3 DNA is TGTGCCAGCAGCTTCTCGACAGATTCCTACAATGAGCAGTTCTTC. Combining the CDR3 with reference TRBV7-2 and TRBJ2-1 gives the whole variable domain GAGVSQSPSNKVTEKGKDVELRCDPISGHTALYWYRQSLGQGLEFLIYFQGNSAPDKSGLPSDRFSAERTGGSVSTLTIQRTQQEDSAVYLCASSFSTDSYNEQFFGPGTRLTVL.

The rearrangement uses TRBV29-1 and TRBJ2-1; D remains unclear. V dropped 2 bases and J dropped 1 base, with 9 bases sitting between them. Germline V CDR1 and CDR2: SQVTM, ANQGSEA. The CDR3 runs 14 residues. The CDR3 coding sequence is TGCAGCGTTGAAATTGTGGTGTCCTACAATGAGCAGTTCTTC. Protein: CSVEIVVSYNEQFF.

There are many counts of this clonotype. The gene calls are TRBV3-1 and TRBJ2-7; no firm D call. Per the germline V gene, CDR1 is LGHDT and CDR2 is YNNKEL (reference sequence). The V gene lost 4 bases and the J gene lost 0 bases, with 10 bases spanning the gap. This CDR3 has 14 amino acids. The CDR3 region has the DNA TGTGCCAGCAGCCGGACGGGTAGCTCCTACGAGCAGTACTTC. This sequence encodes CASSRTGSSYEQYF.

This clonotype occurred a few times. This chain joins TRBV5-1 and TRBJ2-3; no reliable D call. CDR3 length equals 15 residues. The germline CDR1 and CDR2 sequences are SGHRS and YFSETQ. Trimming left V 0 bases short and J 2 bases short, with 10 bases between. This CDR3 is CASSLEQILTDTQYF. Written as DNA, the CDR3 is TGCGCCAGCAGCTTGGAACAGATCCTCACAGATACGCAGTATTTT. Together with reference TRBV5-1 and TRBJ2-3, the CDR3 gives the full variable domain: KAGVTQTPRYLIKTRGQQVTLSCSPISGHRSVSWYQQTPGQGLQFLFEYFSETQRNKGNFPGRFSGRQFSNSRSEMNVSTLELGDSALYLCASSLEQILTDTQYFGPGTRLTVL.

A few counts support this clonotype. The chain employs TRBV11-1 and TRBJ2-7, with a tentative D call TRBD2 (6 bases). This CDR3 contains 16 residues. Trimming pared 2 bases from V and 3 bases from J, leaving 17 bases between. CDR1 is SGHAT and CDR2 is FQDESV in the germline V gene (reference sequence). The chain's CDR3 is CASSLLRGSPNYEQYF. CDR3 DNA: TGTGCCAGCAGCTTATTGCGGGGTAGCCCTAACTACGAGCAGTACTTC.

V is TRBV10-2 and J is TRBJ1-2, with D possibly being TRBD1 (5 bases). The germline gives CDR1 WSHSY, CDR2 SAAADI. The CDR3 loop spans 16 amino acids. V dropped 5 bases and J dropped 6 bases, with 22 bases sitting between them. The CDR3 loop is CASSPGLAGQANGYTF. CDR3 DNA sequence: TGCGCCAGCAGTCCGGGCCTAGCAGGGCAGGCCAATGGCTACACCTTC.

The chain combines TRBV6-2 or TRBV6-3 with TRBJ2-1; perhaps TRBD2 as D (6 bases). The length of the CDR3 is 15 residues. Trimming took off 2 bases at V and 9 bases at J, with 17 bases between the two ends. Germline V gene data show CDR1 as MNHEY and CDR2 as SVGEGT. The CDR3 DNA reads TGTGCCAGCAGTTACAGTGGCGGGGTACTGGGTGAGCAGTTCTTC. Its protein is CASSYSGGVLGEQFF.

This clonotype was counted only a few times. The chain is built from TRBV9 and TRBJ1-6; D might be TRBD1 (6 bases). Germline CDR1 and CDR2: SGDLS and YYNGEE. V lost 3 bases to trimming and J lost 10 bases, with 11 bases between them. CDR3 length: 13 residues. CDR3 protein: CASSAGQLSPLHF. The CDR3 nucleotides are TGTGCCAGCAGCGCAGGACAGCTCTCACCCCTCCACTTT.

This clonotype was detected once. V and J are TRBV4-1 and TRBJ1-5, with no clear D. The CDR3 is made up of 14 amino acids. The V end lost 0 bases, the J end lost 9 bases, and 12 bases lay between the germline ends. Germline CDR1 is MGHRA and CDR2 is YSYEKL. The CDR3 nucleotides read TGCGCCAGCAGCCAAGAAGGCGGAGGGATGCCCCAGCATTTT. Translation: CASSQEGGGMPQHF.

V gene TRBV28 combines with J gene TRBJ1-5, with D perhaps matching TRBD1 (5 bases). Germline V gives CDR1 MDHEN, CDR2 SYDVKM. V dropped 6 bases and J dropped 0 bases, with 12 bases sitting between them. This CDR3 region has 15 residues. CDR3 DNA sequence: TGTGCCAGCAGCCCGATCCAGGGTAGCAATCAGCCCCAGCATTTT. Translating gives CASSPIQGSNQPQHF.

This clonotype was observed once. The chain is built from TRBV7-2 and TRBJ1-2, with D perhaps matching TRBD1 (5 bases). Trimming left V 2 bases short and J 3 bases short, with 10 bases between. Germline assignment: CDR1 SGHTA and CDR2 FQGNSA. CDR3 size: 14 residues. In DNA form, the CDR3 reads TGTGCCAGCAGCTTAATGGGGCGGGACTATGGCTACACCTTC. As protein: CASSLMGRDYGYTF.